Listed here is a single T cell receptor (beta chain). Assay used: immunoSEQ multiplex PCR; TCRdb lists only in-frame clones, some missing. The sample consists of a few million clones, approximately 92% of them appearing once. The sample comes from a study of shared clonotypes between healthy human individuals. Study-wide background: The cohort had two women and a few men, ages 18 to 49.

CDR1 is WSHSY, CDR2 SAAADI, per germline. The germline V and J ends were trimmed by 5 bases and 14 bases, with 23 bases remaining between them. The CDR3 runs to 14 residues. The genes are TRBV10-2 and TRBJ2-3, with a possible D match to TRBD2 (7 bases). The sequence came from a man between 18 and 29 years old in good health. The sample was naive CD4+ T cells sorted from blood. Subset: CD45RA+ positively selected. In nucleotides, the CDR3 is TGCGCCAGCAGTCCCCCCGACCGCGGGGGCCCCCTGTATTTT. Amino acids: CASSPPDRGGPLYF.